A single sample is the source of the 26 T cell receptor beta chains below, sequenced in a study of blood T cell repertoires in COVID-19. Clones were read by immunoSEQ multiplex PCR, and TCRdb kept only the in-frame ones, dropping some. The data contain 350,000 or so clones, around 88% of them seen just once; the ten biggest clones take up 1.6%. The sequencing sample was made of peripheral blood. These receptors originate from a woman between 25 and 40 years old with COVID-19, enrolled during active disease.

Regarding this clone: Sequence at one end of the junction differs from germline and may be a read error. The chain carries TRBV27 and TRBJ2-1; 8 bases match TRBD2. CDR1 and CDR2 (germline): MNHEY, SMNVEV (reference sequence). The CDR3 spans 14 residues. The CDR3 reads CASSPASAGGLAIF. The CDR3 bases are TGTGCCAGCAGCCCGGCGTCGGCGGGGGGCTTAGCGATCTTC.

This clone was seen a handful of times. The V gene is TRBV11-1, the J gene TRBJ2-1; 12 bases fit TRBD2. Germline V gene sequence: CDR1 SGHAT, CDR2 FQDESV (reference sequence). The CDR3 totals 16 residues. The J segment lost 3 bases and the V segment lost 5 bases, leaving 5 bases of the junction unmatched. The chain's CDR3 is CASSHGLAGLYNEQFF. The CDR3 coding sequence is TGTGCCAGCAGCCACGGACTAGCGGGGCTCTACAATGAGCAGTTCTTC.

This clone was seen just once. The V and J genes are TRBV10-2 and TRBJ2-7, with D possibly being TRBD1 (5 bases). The CDR3 runs 14 residues. V shed 5 bases and J shed 6 bases, with 17 bases lying between them. Germline V gives CDR1 WSHSY, CDR2 SAAADI. CDR3 loop: CASSFSGNLAEQYV. Written as DNA, the CDR3 is TGCGCCAGCAGTTTCTCAGGGAACCTCGCCGAGCAGTACGTC.

This chain joins TRBV3-1 (or the pseudogene TRBV3-2) and TRBJ2-5, with 9 bases lining up with TRBD2. Germline V CDR1 and CDR2: LGHDT, YNNKEL (reference sequence). This CDR3 is built from 16 residues. The V gene end was trimmed by 2 bases and the J gene end by 3 bases; junction bases not matched to a gene: 7. The CDR3 sequence: CASSQRVGTSKETQYF. In DNA, the CDR3 is TGTGCCAGCAGCCAAAGGGTAGGGACTAGCAAAGAGACCCAGTACTTC.

J is TRBJ1-3 and V is TRBV7-9; D remains ambiguous. Germline V gives CDR1 SEHNR, CDR2 FQNEAQ (reference sequence). This CDR3 region has 17 residues. Trimming took off 5 bases at V and 4 bases at J, with 21 bases between the two ends. CDR3 sequence (DNA): TGTGCCAGCAGCCCCACTGTGGGCTCTGCGATAGGAAACACCATATATTTT. Translating it yields CASSPTVGSAIGNTIYF.

V is TRBV29-1 and J is TRBJ2-5; 10 bases are shared with TRBD2. Per germline, CDR1 SQVTM and CDR2 ANQGSEA. The CDR3 extends over 15 amino acids. V shed 5 bases, J shed 6 bases, and the junction held 12 bases outside the gene matches. CDR3 nucleotides: TGCAGCGTTCTCGGTTTTACTAGCGGGGAAAAGACCCAGTACTTC. Translation: CSVLGFTSGEKTQYF.

The chain is built from TRBV5-1 and TRBJ2-3; the match to TRBD2 covers 7 bases. V was clipped by 4 bases and J by 6 bases; unmatched bases: 8. Germline loops: CDR1 SGHRS, CDR2 YFSETQ. The length of the CDR3 is 14 residues. The CDR3 nucleotides are TGCGCCAGCAGCCCGGGACTACCAAGGGATACGCAGTATTTT. Amino acid sequence: CASSPGLPRDTQYF. Together with reference TRBV5-1 and TRBJ2-3, the CDR3 gives the full variable domain: KAGVTQTPRYLIKTRGQQVTLSCSPISGHRSVSWYQQTPGQGLQFLFEYFSETQRNKGNFPGRFSGRQFSNSRSEMNVSTLELGDSALYLCASSPGLPRDTQYFGPGTRLTVL.

J is TRBJ2-5 and V is TRBV2, with 7 bases aligning to TRBD1. Germline loops: CDR1 SNHLY, CDR2 FYNNEI. Unmatched junction bases numbered 9, after V lost 8 bases and J lost 6 bases. This CDR3 spans 13 amino acids. The CDR3 nucleotides read TGTGCCAGCGGGGTACAGGGGATAAAGACCCAGTACTTC. Residues: CASGVQGIKTQYF.

The J gene is TRBJ2-5, the V gene TRBV5-1; TRBD1 matches 8 bases. V trimming: 4 bases; J trimming: 2 bases; junction bases outside the gene matches: 1. There are 13 residues in the CDR3. CDR1 is SGHRS, CDR2 YFSETQ, per germline. The CDR3 loop reads CASSRDRQETQYF. DNA for the CDR3: TGCGCCAGCAGCCGGGACAGGCAAGAGACCCAGTACTTC.

V usage is TRBV15 and J usage is TRBJ1-5; the D gene is possibly TRBD1 (5 bases). The CDR3 runs 15 residues. V dropped 5 bases and J dropped 0 bases, with 11 bases sitting between them. Germline lookup yields CDR1 LNHNV and CDR2 YYDKDF (reference sequence). CDR3 residues: CATSSPGGSNQPQHF. CDR3 in DNA: TGTGCCACCAGCTCGCCCGGGGGTAGCAATCAGCCCCAGCATTTT. Using reference TRBV15 and TRBJ1-5 for the parts outside the CDR3, the full variable domain is DAMVIQNPRYQVTQFGKPVTLSCSQTLNHNVMYWYQQKSSQAPKLLFHYYDKDFNNEADTPDNFQSRRPNTSFCFLDIRSPGLGDTAMYLCATSSPGGSNQPQHFGDGTRLSIL.

The V and J genes are TRBV19 and TRBJ1-2; TRBD1 matches at 10 bases. The CDR3 has 15 amino acids. Germline values: CDR1 LNHDA, CDR2 SQIVND (reference sequence). V lost 3 bases and J lost 3; bases outside the gene matches: 4. CDR3 sequence (DNA): TGTGCCAGTAGTATGTCGACAGGGGGCGACTATGGCTACACCTTC. Encoded protein: CASSMSTGGDYGYTF.

This chain uses TRBV9 with TRBJ1-2; a weak D match, TRBD1 (5 bases). Germline assignment: CDR1 SGDLS and CDR2 YYNGEE. V lost 0 bases and J 7 bases, leaving 13 bases between the germline ends. This CDR3 has 14 residues. The CDR3 reads CASSVAVGQGGYTF. The CDR3 DNA sequence: TGTGCCAGCAGCGTAGCGGTGGGCCAGGGTGGCTACACCTTC.

This clone was observed a few times. This chain uses TRBV11-3 with TRBJ2-3, with D perhaps TRBD2 (6 bases). Per the germline V gene, CDR1 is SGHNT and CDR2 is YENEEA. CDR3 length: 15 residues. The V and J ends lost 1 base and 4 bases respectively, with 12 bases between them. The CDR3 loop reads CASSLGVGGPDTQYF. CDR3 bases: TGTGCCAGCAGCTTAGGGGTGGGGGGTCCAGATACGCAGTATTTT.

The chain employs TRBV13 and TRBJ2-4; tentatively, D is TRBD1 (6 bases). The CDR3 is 13 residues long. Between the trimmed V and J ends, which lost 5 bases and 5 bases, there was a span of 10 bases. The germline gives CDR1 PRHDT, CDR2 FYEKMQ (reference sequence). The DNA for the CDR3 is TGTGCCAGCAGCCTAAAGGGGGAAAACATTCAGTACTTC. As protein: CASSLKGENIQYF. The full variable domain, its missing parts supplied by reference TRBV13 and TRBJ2-4, is AAGVIQSPRHLIKEKRETATLKCYPIPRHDTVYWYQQGPGQDPQFLISFYEKMQSDKGSIPDRFSAQQFSDYHSELNMSSLELGDSALYFCASSLKGENIQYFGAGTRLSVL.

This clone has a handful of counts. The rearrangement joins TRBV2 to TRBJ2-2, with D possibly being TRBD2 (5 bases). Germline V lookup: CDR1 SNHLY, CDR2 FYNNEI. Trimming removed 6 bases from V and 0 bases from J, with 14 bases in between. CDR3 length: 16 residues. The CDR3 nucleotides read TGTGCCAGCAGGATGGGAGTAGCAACGAACACCGGGGAGCTGTTTTTT. Encoded protein: CASRMGVATNTGELFF.

This sequence joins TRBV28 and TRBJ1-2; 9 nucleotides line up with TRBD1. This CDR3 comprises 13 residues. V lost 5 bases and J lost 8; bases outside the gene matches: 6. The germline CDR1 and CDR2 sequences are MDHEN and SYDVKM. CDR3: CASSTPDRGGYTF. The CDR3 coding sequence is TGTGCCAGCAGTACCCCGGACAGGGGAGGCTACACCTTC.

This clone has only one observation. Other DNA sequences of this sample code for an identical CDR3. The chain joins TRBV6-5 to TRBJ2-3; TRBD2 matches 8 bases. The ends lost 5 bases at V and 6 bases at J; junction bases unmatched: 4. The CDR3 consists of 13 residues. CDR1 is MNHEY and CDR2 is SVGAGI in the germline V gene. The CDR3 protein is CASSRGGTDTQYF. The CDR3, as DNA: TGTGCCAGCAGTCGGGGGGGGACGGATACGCAGTATTTT.

V is TRBV5-4 and J is TRBJ2-2; D uncertain. Trimming pared 4 bases from V and 3 bases from J, leaving 4 bases between. The CDR3 length is 12 residues. Germline values: CDR1 SGHNT, CDR2 YYREEE (reference sequence). The CDR3, as DNA: TGTGCCAGCAGCCCGGACACCGGGGAGCTGTTTTTT. This sequence encodes CASSPDTGELFF. Based on the CDR3 plus reference TRBV5-4 and TRBJ2-2, the full variable domain is ETGVTQSPTHLIKTRGQQVTLRCSSQSGHNTVSWYQQALGQGPQFIFQYYREEENGRGNFPPRFSGLQFPNYSSELNVNALELDDSALYLCASSPDTGELFFGEGSRLTVL.

The rearrangement uses TRBV30 and TRBJ2-1; D gene ambiguous. Trimming left V 5 bases short and J 4 bases short, with 6 bases between. CDR1 is GTSNPN, CDR2 SVGIG, per germline (reference sequence). There are 11 residues in the CDR3. The CDR3 loop is CAWGPYNEQFF. DNA for the CDR3: TGTGCCTGGGGACCTTACAATGAGCAGTTCTTC. Combining the CDR3 with reference TRBV30 and TRBJ2-1 gives the whole variable domain SQTIHQWPATLVQPVGSPLSLECTVEGTSNPNLYWYRQAAGRGLQLLFYSVGIGQISSEVPQNLSASRPQDRQFILSSKKLLLSDSGFYLCAWGPYNEQFFGPGTRLTVL.

The genes are TRBV9 and TRBJ2-7; TRBD1 matches at 7 bases. V was pared by 3 bases and J by 2 bases, with 5 bases of the junction left unmatched. The CDR3 runs 14 residues. Germline CDR1 SGDLS, CDR2 YYNGEE. CDR3 amino acids: CASSEGAGPYEQYF. CDR3 bases: TGTGCCAGCAGCGAGGGGGCAGGCCCCTACGAGCAGTACTTC.

J is TRBJ1-2 and V is TRBV19; 9 bases agree with TRBD1. The V gene's germline CDR1 is LNHDA and CDR2 SQIVND (reference sequence). V lost 5 bases and J lost 2; bases outside the gene matches: 6. CDR3 length: 15 residues. The CDR3 loop is CASSPGTGLNYGYTF. Written as DNA, the CDR3 is TGTGCCAGTAGTCCCGGGACAGGGCTGAACTATGGCTACACCTTC. Looking up the rest from reference TRBV19 and TRBJ1-2 gives the full variable domain: DGGITQSPKYLFRKEGQNVTLSCEQNLNHDAMYWYRQDPGQGLRLIYYSQIVNDFQKGDIAEGYSVSREKKESFPLTVTSAQKNPTAFYLCASSPGTGLNYGYTFGSGTRLTVV.

The genes are TRBV5-1 and TRBJ2-5; tentatively, D is TRBD1 (6 bases). Looked up from germline, CDR1 is SGHRS and CDR2 is YFSETQ. V lost 4 bases, J lost 4 bases, and 17 bases lay in between. The CDR3 covers 15 residues. CDR3 in amino acids: CASSPEQGLGETQYF. DNA for the CDR3: TGCGCCAGCAGCCCCGAACAGGGTCTGGGAGAGACCCAGTACTTC.

V and J are TRBV12-3 or TRBV12-4 and TRBJ2-3; D unresolved. CDR3 size: 12 residues. Trimming pared 1 base from V and 6 bases from J, leaving 5 bases between. CDR3 sequence reads: CASSLDSDTQYF. In DNA, the CDR3 is TGTGCCAGCAGTTTAGACTCGGATACGCAGTATTTT.

The J gene is TRBJ1-6, the V gene TRBV2, with TRBD1 identical over 7 bases. The CDR3 is made up of 14 amino acids. Per the germline V gene, CDR1 is SNHLY and CDR2 is FYNNEI. The V segment lost 6 bases and the J segment 7 bases; nucleotides outside the gene matches: 6. The CDR3 loop is CASRLLQGNSPLHF. CDR3 DNA: TGTGCCAGCAGGCTCTTACAGGGGAATTCACCCCTCCACTTT.

CDR3 in amino acids: CASGTGDWQFF. Written as DNA, the CDR3 is TGTGCCAGCGGGACAGGGGATTGGCAGTTCTTC. This chain links TRBV11-3 with TRBJ2-1; 10 bases align to TRBD1. Looked up from germline, CDR1 is SGHNT and CDR2 is YENEEA. The CDR3 loop spans 11 amino acids. The V gene end was trimmed by 8 bases and the J gene end by 12 bases; junction bases not matched to a gene: 4.

The chain links TRBV28 to TRBJ1-2; tentative D call: TRBD1 (5 bases). The V gene lost 6 bases and the J gene lost 8 bases, with 19 bases spanning the gap. This CDR3 is 14 amino acids long. CDR1 is MDHEN, CDR2 SYDVKM, per germline. The CDR3 nucleotides read TGTGCCAGCAGCCCAGGACGGGGGACCTCGGGCTACACCTTC. It codes for CASSPGRGTSGYTF.